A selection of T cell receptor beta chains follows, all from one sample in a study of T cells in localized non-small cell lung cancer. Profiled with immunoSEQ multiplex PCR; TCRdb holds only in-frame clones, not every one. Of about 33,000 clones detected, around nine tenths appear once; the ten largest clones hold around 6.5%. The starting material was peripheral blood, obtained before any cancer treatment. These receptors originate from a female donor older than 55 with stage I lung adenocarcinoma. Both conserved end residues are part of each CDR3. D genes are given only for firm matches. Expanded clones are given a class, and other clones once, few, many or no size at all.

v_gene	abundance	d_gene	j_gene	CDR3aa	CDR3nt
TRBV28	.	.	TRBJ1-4	CASRLQGFGEKLFF	TGTGCCAGCAGACTACAGGGATTCGGTGAAAAACTGTTTTTT
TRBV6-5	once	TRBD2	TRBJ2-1	CASSLAGGFKQFF	TGTGCCAGCAGTCTAGCGGGGGGGTTCAAGCAGTTCTTC
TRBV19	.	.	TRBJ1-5	CASSNIGGNQPQHF	TGTGCCAGTAGTAATATCGGGGGCAATCAGCCCCAGCATTTT
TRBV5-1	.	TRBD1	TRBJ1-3	CASSSELRGLGNTIYF	TGCGCCAGCAGCTCGGAACTCAGGGGGCTTGGAAACACCATATATTTT
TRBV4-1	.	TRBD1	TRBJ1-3	CASSLADRAHSGNTIYF	TGCGCCAGCAGCCTCGCCGACAGGGCCCACTCTGGAAACACCATATATTTT
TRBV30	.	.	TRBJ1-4	CAWSVRLVATNEKLFF	TGTGCCTGGAGTGTACGGTTGGTTGCAACTAATGAAAAACTGTTTTTT
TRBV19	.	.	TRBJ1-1	CASSNTQGSYTEAFF	TGTGCCAGTAGTAACACACAGGGATCCTACACTGAAGCTTTCTTT
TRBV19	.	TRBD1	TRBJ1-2	CASVGPALTGLIPDSYYGYTF	TGTGCCAGTGTCGGACCCGCCCTGACAGGGTTAATCCCTGATTCCTACTATGGCTACACCTTC
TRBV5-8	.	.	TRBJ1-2	CASSLGTGPRDYGYTF	TGTGCCAGCAGCTTGGGTACGGGCCCCAGGGACTATGGCTACACCTTC
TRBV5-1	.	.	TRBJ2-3	CASSLGGPSTDTQYF	TGCGCCAGCAGCTTGGGAGGACCTAGCACAGATACGCAGTATTTT
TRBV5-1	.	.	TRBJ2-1	CASSLDRVEQFF	TGCGCCAGCAGCTTGGACAGGGTTGAGCAGTTCTTC
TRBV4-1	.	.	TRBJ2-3	CASSRLGIGTDTQYF	TGCGCCAGCAGCCGATTAGGGATTGGCACAGATACGCAGTATTTT
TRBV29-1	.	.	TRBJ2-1	CSGGPGRGYNEQFF	TGCAGCGGTGGTCCGGGACGAGGGTACAATGAGCAGTTCTTC
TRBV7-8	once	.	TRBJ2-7	CASSLGDTGDYEQYF	TGTGCCAGCAGCTTGGGGGACACAGGAGACTACGAGCAGTACTTC
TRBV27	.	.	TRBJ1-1	CASSLSSGHLLNTEAFF	TGTGCCAGCAGTTTATCCTCGGGACACCTCCTGAACACTGAAGCTTTCTTT
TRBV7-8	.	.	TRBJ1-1	CASLRGRLDTEAFF	TGTGCCAGCCTGCGGGGAAGGCTCGACACTGAAGCTTTCTTT
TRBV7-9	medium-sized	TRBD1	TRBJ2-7	CASSFRDRGGYEQYF	TGTGCCAGCAGCTTTAGGGACAGGGGAGGCTACGAGCAGTACTTC
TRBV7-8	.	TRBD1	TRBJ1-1	CASSIRFIGGAGNTEAFF	TGTGCCAGCAGCATACGATTCATAGGGGGCGCCGGGAACACTGAAGCTTTCTTT
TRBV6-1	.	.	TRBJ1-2	CASRPSGPNYGYTF	TGTGCCAGCAGGCCGTCCGGGCCTAACTATGGCTACACCTTC
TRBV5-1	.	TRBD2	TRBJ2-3	CASSLATAGDTQYF	TGCGCCAGCAGCTTGGCCACAGCGGGGGATACGCAGTATTTT
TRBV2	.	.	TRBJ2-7	CASILDRGYYEQYF	.
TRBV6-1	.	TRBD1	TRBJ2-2	CASSGNRDRGPGELFF	TGTGCCAGCAGTGGCAACCGGGACAGGGGCCCCGGGGAGCTGTTTTTT
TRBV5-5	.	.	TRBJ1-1	CASSLAVTSNTEAFF	TGTGCCAGCAGCTTGGCAGTCACCTCGAACACTGAAGCTTTCTTT
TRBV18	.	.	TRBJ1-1	CASSTIRKTGDQNTEAFF	TGTGCCAGCTCGACCATCCGCAAGACCGGAGATCAAAACACTGAAGCTTTCTTT
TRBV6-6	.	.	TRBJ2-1	CASSYPGSAGHNEQFF	TGTGCCAGCAGTTACCCCGGGTCGGCGGGCCACAATGAGCAGTTCTTC
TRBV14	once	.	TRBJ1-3	CASSQWTDSGNTIYF	TGTGCCAGCAGCCAATGGACAGACTCTGGAAACACCATATATTTT
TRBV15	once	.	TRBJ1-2	CATSRSRSGSYGYTF	TGTGCCACCAGCAGATCCCGTAGTGGCTCCTATGGCTACACCTTC
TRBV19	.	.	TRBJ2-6	CASSIGRAISGANVLTF	TGTGCCAGTAGTATAGGCCGCGCTATCTCTGGGGCCAACGTCCTGACTTTC